A selection of T cell receptor beta chains follows, all from one sample in a study of T cells in Graves' hyperthyroidism and ophthalmopathy. TCRdb re-called the multiplex PCR reads with MiXCR, one entry per CDR3 protein. Among 550,000 to 800,000 distinct CDR3 sequences listed, about 17% were seen once. The sequenced sample consisted of blood. These TCRs come from a man aged 18 to 30 with Graves' hyperthyroidism. Each CDR3 is given with its conserved first and last residue. Fields, in order: clone size, V gene, D gene, J gene, CDR3 DNA, CDR3 protein. D genes are given only for firm matches. Only part of the rows carry a size: once, few, many, or a class if the clone is expanded.

abundance: NA; v_gene: TRBV5-1; d_gene: TRBD1; j_gene: TRBJ2-1; CDR3nt: TGCGCCAGCAAGGAAGGACAGGGATACAATGAGCAGTTCTTC; CDR3aa: CASKEGQGYNEQFF
abundance: many; v_gene: TRBV20-1; d_gene: NA; j_gene: TRBJ1-2; CDR3nt: TGCAGTGCTAGAGGAGGGTACGCCTATGGCTACACCTTC; CDR3aa: CSARGGYAYGYTF
abundance: many; v_gene: TRBV30; d_gene: NA; j_gene: TRBJ1-2; CDR3nt: TGTGCCTGGAGTTACCGGACAGCCAGACTGACCTATGGCTACACCTTC; CDR3aa: CAWSYRTARLTYGYTF
abundance: few; v_gene: TRBV20-1; d_gene: TRBD1; j_gene: TRBJ1-4; CDR3nt: TGCAGTGCTAGACCGACAGGGATGTCCGAAAAACTGTTTTTT; CDR3aa: CSARPTGMSEKLFF
abundance: many; v_gene: TRBV2; d_gene: NA; j_gene: TRBJ2-7; CDR3nt: TGTGCCAGCAGTGAACTTCGGGGAAGCAACGAGCAGTACTTC; CDR3aa: CASSELRGSNEQYF
abundance: NA; v_gene: TRBV5-1; d_gene: NA; j_gene: TRBJ2-5; CDR3nt: TGCGCCAGCAGCCAAAACAGGGTCACCGGGGAGACCCAGTACTTC; CDR3aa: CASSQNRVTGETQYF
abundance: NA; v_gene: TRBV5-6; d_gene: TRBD2; j_gene: TRBJ2-1; CDR3nt: TGTGCCAGCAGCCCAGGCCTAGCGGGAGACAGTATAAATGAGCAGTTCTTC; CDR3aa: CASSPGLAGDSINEQFF
abundance: NA; v_gene: TRBV2; d_gene: TRBD1; j_gene: TRBJ2-2; CDR3nt: TGTGCCAGCAGCGAGGACAGGGGGAACACCGGGGAGCTGTTTTTT; CDR3aa: CASSEDRGNTGELFF
abundance: NA; v_gene: TRBV2; d_gene: TRBD1; j_gene: TRBJ2-1; CDR3nt: TGTGCCAGCGGGACAGACACCCTACCTGAGCAGTTCTTC; CDR3aa: CASGTDTLPEQFF
abundance: NA; v_gene: TRBV7-3; d_gene: NA; j_gene: TRBJ2-5; CDR3nt: TGTGCCAGTAGTATTCTCGGCGGGGTGGAGACCCAGTACTTC; CDR3aa: CASSILGGVETQYF
abundance: NA; v_gene: TRBV20-1; d_gene: NA; j_gene: TRBJ1-1; CDR3nt: TGCAGTGCTAGAGATCTGCTTGCCGCTGAAGCTTTCTTT; CDR3aa: CSARDLLAAEAFF
abundance: many; v_gene: TRBV30; d_gene: TRBD2; j_gene: TRBJ2-1; CDR3nt: TGTGCCTGGAGAGCGGGAGGGCCGGGAAATGAGCAGTTCTTC; CDR3aa: CAWRAGGPGNEQFF
abundance: NA; v_gene: TRBV11-3; d_gene: NA; j_gene: TRBJ1-1; CDR3nt: TGTGCCAGCAGCTTAACCGGACCCCAAGCTTTCTTT; CDR3aa: CASSLTGPQAFF
abundance: few; v_gene: TRBV2; d_gene: NA; j_gene: TRBJ2-2; CDR3nt: TGTGCCAGCAGTCTACAGGACGCGAACACCGGGGAGCTGTTTTTT; CDR3aa: CASSLQDANTGELFF
abundance: few; v_gene: TRBV10-3; d_gene: TRBD2; j_gene: TRBJ2-7; CDR3nt: TGTGCCATCACGTCTAGCGGGAGAGCCCACGAGCAGTACTTC; CDR3aa: CAITSSGRAHEQYF
abundance: many; v_gene: TRBV18; d_gene: NA; j_gene: TRBJ1-2; CDR3nt: TGTGCCAGCTCATTATCCTCAGGGTTTGAGAATGGCTACACCTTC; CDR3aa: CASSLSSGFENGYTF
abundance: many; v_gene: TRBV7-9; d_gene: TRBD1; j_gene: TRBJ1-4; CDR3nt: TGTGCCAGCAGCCCCGAGGGACAGTGGGGCATGCGGGAAAAACTGTTTTTT; CDR3aa: CASSPEGQWGMREKLFF
abundance: many; v_gene: TRBV7-8; d_gene: NA; j_gene: TRBJ2-7; CDR3nt: TGTGCCAGCAGCCCCAGTGAAGGAAGCTCCTACGAGCAGTACTTC; CDR3aa: CASSPSEGSSYEQYF
abundance: NA; v_gene: TRBV5-4; d_gene: NA; j_gene: TRBJ2-2; CDR3nt: TGTGCCAGCAGCTTCGGCTGGGGCGGGGAGCTGTTTTTT; CDR3aa: CASSFGWGGELFF
abundance: many; v_gene: TRBV28; d_gene: TRBD1; j_gene: TRBJ2-5; CDR3nt: TGTGCCAGCAGTCCCCTACAGGGGTACCAAGAGACCCAGTACTTC; CDR3aa: CASSPLQGYQETQYF
abundance: once; v_gene: TRBV20-1; d_gene: NA; j_gene: TRBJ1-2; CDR3nt: TGCAGTGCGAAGGGTCCTCTATATGGCTACACCTTC; CDR3aa: CSAKGPLYGYTF
abundance: NA; v_gene: TRBV29-1; d_gene: NA; j_gene: TRBJ2-1; CDR3nt: TGCAGCGTTGTCTTTCCAGGGAAGGGTCTCTACAATGAGCAGTTCTTC; CDR3aa: CSVVFPGKGLYNEQFF
abundance: many; v_gene: TRBV2; d_gene: TRBD2; j_gene: TRBJ2-3; CDR3nt: TGTGCCAGCAGTGAATCCCGGACTAGCGGGAGTGGGGGGACAGATACGCAGTATTTT; CDR3aa: CASSESRTSGSGGTDTQYF
abundance: few; v_gene: TRBV12-3/TRBV12-4; d_gene: TRBD2; j_gene: TRBJ2-3; CDR3nt: TGTGCCAGCAAACCCCGGGGACTAGCGGGACCCACAGATACGCAGTATTTT; CDR3aa: CASKPRGLAGPTDTQYF
abundance: many; v_gene: TRBV5-1; d_gene: TRBD1; j_gene: TRBJ2-3; CDR3nt: TGCGCCAGCAGCCGGGACACGGGACAGGGCGGACCCCATACGCAGTATTTT; CDR3aa: CASSRDTGQGGPHTQYF
abundance: many; v_gene: TRBV29-1; d_gene: NA; j_gene: TRBJ2-3; CDR3nt: TGCAGCGTTCCCCCGGCCGCAGCTCCGGATACGCAGTATTTT; CDR3aa: CSVPPAAAPDTQYF
abundance: NA; v_gene: TRBV7-9; d_gene: TRBD1; j_gene: TRBJ2-3; CDR3nt: TGTGCCAGCAGCTCACCATCCGGGACAGGGAACACAGATACGCAGTATTTT; CDR3aa: CASSSPSGTGNTDTQYF
abundance: NA; v_gene: TRBV4-3; d_gene: NA; j_gene: TRBJ2-1; CDR3nt: TGCGCCAGCAGCCAGCCCGGGGACAATGAGCAGTTCTTC; CDR3aa: CASSQPGDNEQFF